What follows are 29 T cell receptor beta chains derived from one specimen sequenced in a study of T-cell reconstitution after alpha-beta-depleted transplantation in children. The library targeted TCRbeta and was prepared with unique molecular identifiers. TCRdb independently ran MiXCR on the PCR reads; one entry per CDR3 protein. The repertoire has a few hundred thousand distinct CDR3 sequences, approximately 10% of them found once; the top ten carry under 3%. Here the sequenced sample was PBMCs from the stem cell graft donor, taken from the stem cell graft. The receptor source for this set is a human donor who donated a stem cell graft to a child with acute lymphoblastic leukemia.

The sample holds a few counts of this clonotype. The gene calls are TRBV24-1 and TRBJ2-1; unclear D gene. CDR3 size: 16 residues. With 4 bases removed from V and 0 bases from J, the gap between germline ends came to 12 bases. The germline gives CDR1 KGHDR, CDR2 SFDVKD. For the CDR3, the DNA is TGTGCCACCAGTGACCCCAGCGCAAGCTCCTACAATGAGCAGTTCTTC. It specifies CATSDPSASSYNEQFF.

V is TRBV20-1 and J is TRBJ2-3; D is unclear. V lost 5 bases to trimming and J lost 2 bases, with 8 bases between them. The CDR3 extends over 12 amino acids. Looked up from germline, CDR1 is DFQATT and CDR2 is SNEGSKA (reference sequence). CDR3 region: CSALRTTDTQYF. Written as DNA, the CDR3 is TGCAGTGCTTTGCGAACCACAGATACGCAGTATTTT.

This clonotype was counted a few times. The CDR3 spells CASRSDTKGNEAFF. The CDR3 coding sequence is TGTGCCAGCAGGTCGGACACCAAGGGGAATGAAGCTTTCTTT. The gene calls are TRBV6-1 and TRBJ1-1; possible D gene TRBD1, 5 bases. The length of the CDR3 is 14 residues. Germline CDR1 reads MNHNS; CDR2 reads SASEGT. Trimming pared 6 bases from V and 7 bases from J, leaving 18 bases between.

This clonotype was seen repeatedly, ten times or more. The CDR3 is CASSLSGTGGYNEQFF. CDR3 in DNA: TGTGCCAGCAGCTTGTCCGGGACAGGGGGCTACAATGAGCAGTTCTTC. The V gene is TRBV5-4, the J gene TRBJ2-1; TRBD1 agrees at 11 bases. This CDR3 comprises 16 residues. The germline CDR1 and CDR2 sequences are SGHNT and YYREEE (reference sequence). With V trimmed by 1 base and J by 3 bases, 3 bases remained unmatched. Based on the CDR3 plus reference TRBV5-4 and TRBJ2-1, the full variable domain is ETGVTQSPTHLIKTRGQQVTLRCSSQSGHNTVSWYQQALGQGPQFIFQYYREEENGRGNFPPRFSGLQFPNYSSELNVNALELDDSALYLCASSLSGTGGYNEQFFGPGTRLTVL.

The chain employs TRBV12-3 or TRBV12-4 and TRBJ2-7, with D perhaps matching TRBD1 (6 bases). Deletions cut 5 bases from V and 0 bases from J, with 11 bases between. The CDR3 has 14 residues. CDR3: CASSVTGSSYEQYF. CDR3 nucleotides: TGTGCCAGCAGTGTCACAGGGAGCTCCTACGAGCAGTACTTC.

The rearrangement uses TRBV7-2 and TRBJ2-1, with TRBD2 matching 8 bases. The trim removed 1 base at V and 2 bases at J, leaving 4 bases unmatched. There are 16 residues in the CDR3. The germline CDR1 and CDR2 sequences are SGHTA and FQGNSA. The CDR3 DNA follows: TGTGCCAGCAGCTTAGTCTGGCGGGAGGCCTACAATGAGCAGTTCTTC. It is translated as CASSLVWREAYNEQFF.

The chain employs TRBV15 and TRBJ2-1; D ambiguous. V was trimmed by 4 bases and J by 5 bases, leaving 9 bases between them. Germline V CDR1 and CDR2: LNHNV, YYDKDF (reference sequence). This CDR3 spans 13 amino acids. The CDR3 region is CATSTNLNNEQFF. The CDR3 DNA follows: TGTGCCACCAGCACTAACCTGAACAATGAGCAGTTCTTC.

J is TRBJ1-2 and V is TRBV7-2, with TRBD1 matching 7 bases. Germline CDR1 and CDR2: SGHTA and FQGNSA. With V trimmed by 4 bases and J by 2 bases, 4 bases remained unmatched. The CDR3 runs 14 residues. DNA of the CDR3: TGTGCCAGCAGCTACAGGGGACTCAACTATGGCTACACCTTC. It encodes CASSYRGLNYGYTF.

This rearrangement joins TRBV29-1 to TRBJ2-5, with 10 bases identical to TRBD2. Germline V gene lookup returns CDR1 SQVTM and CDR2 ANQGSEA. The CDR3 length is 13 residues. The J segment lost 3 bases and the V segment lost 3 bases, leaving 1 base of the junction unmatched. DNA for the CDR3: TGCAGCGTTGACGGACTAGCGGAAGAGACCCAGTACTTC. Its protein is CSVDGLAEETQYF. The full variable domain, with the rest looked up from reference TRBV29-1 and TRBJ2-5, is SAVISQKPSRDICQRGTSLTIQCQVDSQVTMMFWYRQQPGQSLTLIATANQGSEATYESGFVIDKFPISRPNLTFSTLTVSNMSPEDSSIYLCSVDGLAEETQYFGPGTRLLVL.

The J gene is TRBJ2-5, the V gene TRBV5-1; D tentatively fits TRBD1 or TRBD2 (5 bases each). Deletions cut 7 bases from V and 5 bases from J, with 18 bases between. Germline V gives CDR1 SGHRS, CDR2 YFSETQ. This CDR3 spans 14 amino acids. CDR3 in DNA: TGCGCCAGCTGCCCAGGGACCGGCGATGAGACCCAGTACTTC. As protein: CASCPGTGDETQYF.

V and J are TRBV14 and TRBJ2-7, with 13 positions matching TRBD2. The germline CDR1 and CDR2 sequences are SGHDN and FVKESK. There are 19 residues in the CDR3. Trimming at V came to 3 bases and at J to 2 bases, leaving 13 bases not matched to a gene. The CDR3 DNA sequence: TGTGCCAGCAGCCACAGCCCGGGACTAGCGGGAAGGTTGCCCTACGAGCAGTACTTC. It codes for CASSHSPGLAGRLPYEQYF.

This clonotype turned up a few times. This chain links TRBV5-5 with TRBJ1-6; 9 bases align to TRBD1. The ends lost 4 bases at V and 9 bases at J; junction bases unmatched: 11. Per germline, CDR1 SGHKS and CDR2 YYEKEE (reference sequence). The CDR3 covers 16 residues. The CDR3 spells CASSVTGGGVGSPLHF. The CDR3 coding sequence is TGTGCCAGCAGCGTCACAGGGGGCGGTGTGGGTTCACCCCTCCACTTT.

This clonotype was counted a few times. The rearrangement joins TRBV10-3 to TRBJ2-3, with 8 bases lining up with TRBD1. Per the germline V gene, CDR1 is ENHRY and CDR2 is SYGVKD. V lost 8 bases, J lost 1 base, and 14 bases stayed unmatched. The CDR3 length is 17 residues. In DNA form, the CDR3 reads TGTGCCATCTCCAAGGGGCCCTCGACAGGGGGCACAGATACGCAGTATTTT. Amino acid sequence: CAISKGPSTGGTDTQYF.

The CDR3 loop is CASRDAGNSPLHF. CDR3 bases: TGTGCCAGCAGGGACGCGGGTAATTCACCCCTCCACTTT. V and J are TRBV28 and TRBJ1-6; D gene unclear. Germline values: CDR1 MDHEN, CDR2 SYDVKM. The CDR3 sequence is 13 residues long. The ends were cut back, 6 bases at V and 6 bases at J, with 9 bases in the middle.

This clonotype was found many times. This chain joins TRBV28 and TRBJ2-3, with D possibly TRBD1 on 5 matching bases. CDR1 MDHEN and CDR2 SYDVKM come from the germline V gene. V lost 6 bases, J lost 10 bases, and 11 bases lay in between. This CDR3 is 11 amino acids long. CDR3 nucleotides: TGTGCCAGCAGCTCCCCAGGGTCGCAGTATTTT. It is translated as CASSSPGSQYF.

This clonotype was observed a few times. The chain is built from TRBV4-1 and TRBJ1-4; D is unclear. Trimming removed 2 bases from V and 6 bases from J, with 7 bases in between. Germline V gene lookup returns CDR1 MGHRA and CDR2 YSYEKL. The CDR3 sequence is 13 residues long. In nucleotides, the CDR3 is TGCGCCAGCAGCCAATTAATAGATGAAAAACTGTTTTTT. Protein sequence: CASSQLIDEKLFF.

This clonotype was picked up a small number of times. This chain connects TRBV20-1 to TRBJ2-5, with 10 nucleotides matching TRBD2. Germline CDR1 is DFQATT and CDR2 is SNEGSKA (reference sequence). The CDR3 runs to 13 residues. The V and J ends lost 1 base and 5 bases, in that order; junction bases with no gene match: 1. Written as DNA, the CDR3 is TGCAGTGCTAGAGGTAGCGGGAGGGAGACCCAGTACTTC. Protein product: CSARGSGRETQYF.

The chain is built from TRBV4-3 and TRBJ2-1, with 12 bases identical to TRBD2. With 1 base clipped from V and 5 bases from J, the junction kept 6 bases outside the gene matches. Germline CDR1 is LGHNA and CDR2 is YSLEER. The CDR3 is 17 residues long. This chain's CDR3 is CASSQGYRLAGDNEQFF. CDR3 sequence (DNA): TGCGCCAGCAGCCAAGGATACAGACTAGCGGGGGACAATGAGCAGTTCTTC.

At least ten counts were recorded for this clonotype. The gene calls are TRBV5-8 and TRBJ2-7; the D call may be TRBD1 or TRBD2 (5 bases each). The germline CDR1 and CDR2 sequences are SGHTS and YDEGEE. Trimming pared 4 bases from V and 0 bases from J, leaving 14 bases between. The CDR3 has 15 residues. The CDR3 spells CASSPGTESSYEQYF. The CDR3, as DNA: TGTGCCAGCAGCCCCGGGACCGAGAGCTCCTACGAGCAGTACTTC.

This clonotype was detected only a few times. This sequence joins TRBV6-1 and TRBJ1-5; no clear D gene. The CDR3 loop spans 13 amino acids. Germline loops: CDR1 MNHNS, CDR2 SASEGT. The V and J ends lost 6 bases and 0 bases respectively, with 6 bases between them. DNA of the CDR3: TGTGCCAGCAGACAGTATAGCAATCAGCCCCAGCATTTT. This translates into CASRQYSNQPQHF.

This clonotype was observed many times. V is TRBV3-1 and J is TRBJ2-2; possibly TRBD2 for D (6 bases). The ends were cut back, 5 bases at V and 6 bases at J, with 10 bases in the middle. This CDR3 has 13 residues. Germline V gives CDR1 LGHDT, CDR2 YNNKEL (reference sequence). DNA for the CDR3: TGTGCCAGCAGCGGGGGAGGACCCGGGGAGCTGTTTTTT. Translated: CASSGGGPGELFF.

V is TRBV7-8 and J is TRBJ2-2; TRBD2 matches 16 bases. This CDR3 is 20 amino acids long. V dropped 5 bases and J dropped 5; count of bases not matched to a gene: 14. The germline V gene has CDR1 SGHVS and CDR2 FQNEAQ. The CDR3 region has the DNA TGTGCCAGCAGCAGACCGGGACTAGCGGGAGGGCCTCTAGGAACCGGGGAGCTGTTTTTT. Encoded protein: CASSRPGLAGGPLGTGELFF.

This clonotype was counted ten times or more. The CDR3 spells CASSPSLGAGGYGYTF. The CDR3 DNA reads as TGCGCCAGCAGTCCCTCGTTGGGGGCCGGGGGCTATGGCTACACCTTC. The chain joins TRBV5-1 to TRBJ1-2, with a weak D call TRBD1 (6 bases). CDR1 and CDR2 from the germline V gene are SGHRS and YFSETQ. V was pared by 5 bases and J by 4 bases, with 21 bases between. This CDR3 comprises 16 residues.

This clonotype came up a few times. The chain is built from TRBV6-5 and TRBJ2-2, with D tentatively TRBD2 (6 bases). The V gene's germline CDR1 is MNHEY and CDR2 SVGAGI. Trimming left V 3 bases short and J 7 bases short, with 15 bases between. The CDR3 consists of 15 residues. CDR3 loop: CASSYTGRGHGELFF. The DNA for the CDR3 is TGTGCCAGCAGTTATACCGGGAGAGGGCACGGGGAGCTGTTTTTT.

This clonotype appeared many times. J is TRBJ2-1 and V is TRBV7-3; no reliable D call. CDR3 length: 15 amino acids. Germline CDR1 and CDR2: SGHTA and FQGTGA. V gave up 5 bases and J gave up 0 bases, with 11 bases separating them. The CDR3 nucleotides read TGTGCCAGCAGCCTCTCTAGGGACTCCTACAATGAGCAGTTCTTC. This codes for CASSLSRDSYNEQFF.

Comment on this clonotype: One end of the junction varies from germline; a read error may be responsible. This chain connects TRBV7-9 to TRBJ1-1; possibly TRBD1 for D (5 bases). The germline CDR1 and CDR2 sequences are SEHNR and FQNEAQ (reference sequence). The CDR3 totals 12 residues. This chain's CDR3 is CASSLFGTDAFF. In DNA, the CDR3 is TGTGCCAGCAGCTTATTTGGGACTGACGCTTTCTTT.

The V call is TRBV14, the J call TRBJ1-1; D is uncertain. The germline CDR1 and CDR2 sequences are SGHDN and FVKESK. V was clipped by 5 bases and J by 11 bases, with 18 bases between them. This CDR3 is 13 amino acids long. The CDR3 nucleotides read TGTGCCAGCAGCTTTCTAAGCGGAAGGGAGGCTTTCTTT. Its translation: CASSFLSGREAFF.

This clonotype was picked up a small number of times. The genes are TRBV5-1 and TRBJ1-6; 7 bases agree with TRBD1. This CDR3 region has 14 residues. The J segment lost 8 bases and the V segment lost 0 bases, leaving 2 bases of the junction unmatched. CDR1 SGHRS and CDR2 YFSETQ come from the germline V gene. This CDR3 is CASSLGDRDSPLHF. Written as DNA, the CDR3 is TGCGCCAGCAGCTTGGGTGACAGGGATTCACCCCTCCACTTT.

This chain joins TRBV4-3 and TRBJ2-7; 9 nucleotides line up with TRBD2. The CDR3 contains 16 residues. V lost 5 bases and J lost 6; bases outside the gene matches: 14. Germline V gene lookup returns CDR1 LGHNA and CDR2 YSLEER. The CDR3 DNA reads as TGCGCCAGCAGCTCCTGGGCGGGTAGCGGGAGTTTCGAGCAGTACTTC. Protein sequence: CASSSWAGSGSFEQYF.